Below are 9 T cell receptor beta chains sequenced from a single sample in a study of blood T cell repertoires in COVID-19. The method was immunoSEQ multiplex PCR; TCRdb's version includes in-frame clones alone and lacks a portion of them. The sample has roughly 310,000 clones, 89% seen once. Sequencing input: PBMCs or T cells enriched from blood (not recorded which). These receptors originate from a middle-aged woman who had recovered from COVID-19.

The chain has TRBV12-3 or TRBV12-4 and TRBJ2-7; 8 bases are shared with TRBD1. This CDR3 is built from 13 residues. With V trimmed by 5 bases and J by 6 bases, 6 bases remained unmatched. The CDR3, as DNA: TGTGCCAGCAGTAGGCGGACAGGGATCGAGCAGTACTTC. This encodes CASSRRTGIEQYF.

This rearrangement joins TRBV30 to TRBJ1-2; no clear D. The germline V gene encodes CDR1 GTSNPN and CDR2 SVGIG (reference sequence). V lost 7 bases and J lost 5, with 17 bases in between. The CDR3 is made up of 13 amino acids. DNA of the CDR3: TGTGCCTACCCGACATTAACGGGATATGGCTACACCTTC. Protein sequence: CAYPTLTGYGYTF.

This chain links TRBV7-9 with TRBJ2-6; possible D gene TRBD1, 5 bases. CDR3 length: 16 amino acids. V gave up 5 bases and J gave up 0 bases, with 11 bases separating them. Germline loops: CDR1 SEHNR, CDR2 FQNEAQ (reference sequence). The CDR3 region is CASSTHQGSGANVLTF. As DNA, the CDR3 is TGTGCCAGCAGCACACATCAGGGCTCTGGGGCCAACGTCCTGACTTTC.

The V call is TRBV16, the J call TRBJ1-1; D is perhaps TRBD1 (6 bases). This CDR3 is built from 17 residues. Germline loops: CDR1 KGHSY, CDR2 FQNENV. Trimming shortened V by 0 bases and J by 1 base, and 15 bases separated the two germline ends. The CDR3 coding sequence is TGTGCCAGCAGCCAATCGACGGTGGGCAGGGGGAACACTGAAGCTTTCTTT. Its translation is CASSQSTVGRGNTEAFF.

The rearrangement links TRBV28 to TRBJ2-4; perhaps TRBD1 as D (6 bases). Per the germline V gene, CDR1 is MDHEN and CDR2 is SYDVKM. Trimming took off 3 bases at V and 0 bases at J, with 21 bases between the two ends. CDR3 length: 19 residues. The DNA for the CDR3 is TGTGCCAGCAGTTTGGGGGCTAGCCAGTCCCTCTTAGCCAAAAACATTCAGTACTTC. Translating gives CASSLGASQSLLAKNIQYF.

The rearrangement joins TRBV7-9 to TRBJ1-4; TRBD1 might be the D (6 bases). The CDR3 totals 14 residues. The ends were cut back, 2 bases at V and 7 bases at J, with 11 bases in the middle. The germline V gene has CDR1 SEHNR and CDR2 FQNEAQ (reference sequence). The CDR3 coding sequence is TGTGCCAGCAGCTTAAAGGCACAGGGTGAAAAACTGTTTTTT. This translates into CASSLKAQGEKLFF.

V and J are TRBV2 and TRBJ1-2; no clear D. CDR1 is SNHLY, CDR2 FYNNEI, per germline. V was clipped by 0 bases and J by 5 bases, with 7 bases between them. The CDR3 consists of 13 residues. CDR3 amino acids: CASSEALPYGYTF. The CDR3, as DNA: TGTGCCAGCAGTGAAGCGCTACCTTATGGCTACACCTTC.

The CDR3 reads CASSLQSGPGELFF. DNA for the CDR3: TGTGCCAGCAGTCTCCAATCTGGGCCCGGGGAGCTGTTTTTT. The rearrangement uses TRBV6-5 and TRBJ2-2; D gene ambiguous. Germline V CDR1 and CDR2: MNHEY, SVGAGI. The CDR3 length is 14 residues. Between the trimmed V and J ends, which lost 5 bases and 6 bases, there was a span of 13 bases.

This chain joins TRBV19 and TRBJ1-4; 10 nucleotides align to TRBD1. The CDR3 loop spans 15 amino acids. With 6 bases clipped from V and 7 bases from J, the junction kept 8 bases outside the gene matches. Germline values: CDR1 LNHDA, CDR2 SQIVND (reference sequence). The CDR3: CASRRQGAGGEKLFF. The CDR3 region has the DNA TGTGCCAGTAGACGACAGGGGGCAGGGGGTGAAAAACTGTTTTTT.